This T cell receptor (beta chain) was sequenced during a study of graft-versus-host responses after intestinal transplantation. Points from the study as a whole: Recipient-marrow GvH clones were detected, some having first appeared in ileum or blood.

The protocol was immunoSEQ multiplex PCR, while the TCRdb copy is restricted to in-frame clones and leaves out a portion. The data show 13,000 or so clones, 80% to 90% seen once. A note on this clone: The antigen remains unidentified.

The CDR3 covers 12 residues. Germline V gene data show CDR1 as SEHNR and CDR2 as FQNEAQ (reference sequence). V lost 2 bases, J lost 5 bases, and 6 bases lay in between. The origin of this receptor is a human patient who received an intestinal transplant, so some T cells may come from the graft donor. The source material was PBMCs, sampled after intestinal transplantation. The chain recombines TRBV7-9 with TRBJ2-5; no definite D call. The CDR3 protein is CASSLSRETQYF. Here the CDR3 DNA reads TGTGCCAGCAGCTTATCCCGCGAGACCCAGTACTTC.